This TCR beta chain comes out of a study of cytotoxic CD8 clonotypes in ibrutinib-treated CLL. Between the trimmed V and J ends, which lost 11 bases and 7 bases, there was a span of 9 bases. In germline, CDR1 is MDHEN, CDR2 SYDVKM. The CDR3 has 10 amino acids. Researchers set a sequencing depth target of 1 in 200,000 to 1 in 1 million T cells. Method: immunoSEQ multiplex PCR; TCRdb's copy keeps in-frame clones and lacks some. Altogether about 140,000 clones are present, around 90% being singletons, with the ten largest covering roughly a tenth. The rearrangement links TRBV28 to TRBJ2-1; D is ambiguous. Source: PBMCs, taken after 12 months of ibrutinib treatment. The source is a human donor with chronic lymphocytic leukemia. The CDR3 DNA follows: TGTGCCTCCGGCCTTAATGAGCAGTTCTTC. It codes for CASGLNEQFF.